These 10 T cell receptor beta chains share one sample of origin, sequenced in a study of blood T cell repertoires in COVID-19. Method: immunoSEQ multiplex PCR; TCRdb's copy keeps in-frame clones and lacks some. This sample has 200,000 to 250,000 clones; approximately 87% occur once, and the top ten carry about 3.1%. The material sequenced was PBMCs or T cells enriched from blood (not recorded which). These receptors were taken from a woman aged 45-59 years in a cohort exposed to, infected with or recovered from COVID-19 (not recorded which).

This clone was counted a single time. V gene TRBV19 combines with J gene TRBJ1-1, with D perhaps TRBD1 (6 bases). V lost 6 bases and J lost 1, with 12 bases in between. The CDR3 runs to 14 residues. Germline V gene data show CDR1 as LNHDA and CDR2 as SQIVND (reference sequence). The CDR3: CASRSSQGNTEAFF. Written as DNA, the CDR3 is TGTGCCAGTAGGAGCTCACAGGGGAACACTGAAGCTTTCTTT.

This chain uses TRBV5-8 with TRBJ2-2; 11 bases line up with TRBD2. After removal of 0 bases from V and 5 bases from J, the junction contained 9 bases not matched to a gene. Germline V gene lookup returns CDR1 SGHTS and CDR2 YDEGEE. The CDR3 sequence is 18 residues long. CDR3 sequence (DNA): TGTGCCAGCAGCTTGGACCCCTTAGCGGGGGGGCGGACCGGGGAGCTGTTTTTT. It specifies CASSLDPLAGGRTGELFF.

The chain combines TRBV10-3 with TRBJ2-1, with 7 bases fitting TRBD2. The CDR3 runs to 15 residues. V was pared by 4 bases and J by 3 bases, with 6 bases of the junction left unmatched. CDR1 is ENHRY, CDR2 SYGVKD, per germline. The CDR3: CAISGDGGSYNEQFF. The CDR3 DNA reads as TGTGCCATCAGTGGGGACGGGGGGAGCTACAATGAGCAGTTCTTC.

Of note for this clone: The same CDR3 can be traced to other DNA sequences in this sample. The gene calls are TRBV18 and TRBJ2-7; D ambiguous. V was pared by 2 bases and J by 1 base, with 12 bases between. The germline V gene has CDR1 KGHSH and CDR2 LQKENI. The CDR3 is 15 residues long. CDR3: CASSPSRTPSYEQYF. The CDR3 nucleotides read TGTGCCAGCTCACCATCTCGTACACCGTCCTACGAGCAGTACTTC.

The rearrangement links TRBV5-4 to TRBJ2-7, with 10 nucleotides matching TRBD1. This CDR3 is built from 16 residues. V gave up 3 bases and J gave up 2 bases; unmatched junction bases: 8. CDR1 and CDR2 from the germline V gene are SGHNT and YYREEE (reference sequence). DNA for the CDR3: TGTGCCAGCAGCTCTCTTTCCGGGACAGGGGCCTACGAGCAGTACTTC. Amino acids: CASSSLSGTGAYEQYF.

This chain joins TRBV18 and TRBJ1-1, with D tentatively TRBD1 (6 bases). V was clipped by 5 bases and J by 3 bases, with 22 bases between them. The CDR3 runs to 17 residues. The germline V gene has CDR1 KGHSH and CDR2 LQKENI. The CDR3 region has the DNA TGTGCCAGCTCAACCGCCCCTATCACAGGGTCCGACACTGAAGCTTTCTTT. This encodes CASSTAPITGSDTEAFF. The full variable domain, completed using reference TRBV18 and TRBJ1-1, is NAGVMQNPRHLVRRRGQEARLRCSPMKGHSHVYWYRQLPEEGLKFMVYLQKENIIDESGMPKERFSAEFPKEGPSILRIQQVVRGDSAAYFCASSTAPITGSDTEAFFGQGTRLTVV.

The chain combines TRBV5-4 with TRBJ1-1; D call uncertain. With 0 bases removed from V and 1 base from J, the gap between germline ends came to 7 bases. Germline V gene sequence: CDR1 SGHNT, CDR2 YYREEE (reference sequence). The CDR3 is made up of 14 amino acids. In nucleotides, the CDR3 is TGTGCCAGCAGCTTGGAACTGCCGAACACTGAAGCTTTCTTT. Amino acids: CASSLELPNTEAFF.

The rearrangement uses TRBV3-1 (or the pseudogene TRBV3-2) and TRBJ2-7; 14 nucleotides match TRBD2. This CDR3 spans 14 amino acids. Trimming at V came to 6 bases and at J to 4 bases, leaving 2 bases not matched to a gene. CDR1 LGHDT and CDR2 YNNKEL come from the germline V gene (reference sequence). This CDR3 reads CASSGLAGGYEQYF. In nucleotides, the CDR3 is TGTGCCAGCAGTGGACTAGCGGGGGGTTACGAGCAGTACTTC.

The V and J genes are TRBV5-1 and TRBJ2-3; D unclear. CDR3 length: 14 residues. Germline V gene data show CDR1 as SGHRS and CDR2 as YFSETQ. V was trimmed by 2 bases and J by 0 bases, leaving 7 bases between them. The CDR3 spells CASSFPESTDTQYF. The CDR3 coding sequence is TGCGCCAGCAGCTTCCCAGAAAGCACAGATACGCAGTATTTT.

This chain joins TRBV7-2 and TRBJ1-1; TRBD1 is a possible D gene (5 bases). Germline V lookup: CDR1 SGHTA, CDR2 FQGNSA. V gave up 5 bases and J gave up 3 bases, with 10 bases separating them. The CDR3 loop spans 13 amino acids. This CDR3 reads CASSPGHYTEAFF. CDR3 bases: TGTGCCAGCAGCCCTGGACATTACACTGAAGCTTTCTTT.